This T cell receptor beta chain was documented in a study of graft-versus-host responses after intestinal transplantation. Background on the study: Multivisceral, liver-intestinal, or isolated intestinal grafts went to recipients. Every one of the recipients received anti-thymocyte globulin induction and afterwards took tacrolimus and steroids for around 3 years. Study results and limitations: Detected in recipient marrow were GvH clones, some of which were first observed in ileum or blood.

TCRdb keeps only in-frame clones here, not all; method: immunoSEQ multiplex PCR. Among some 110,000 clones listed, roughly nine tenths were seen once. CDR3 size: 14 residues. V was clipped by 5 bases and J by 9 bases; unmatched bases: 8. Germline CDR1 is SEHNR and CDR2 is FQNEAQ (reference sequence). As for this clone: The antigen is not known.

Sequenced material: unstimulated CD4+ T cells sorted from spleen or lymph node cells, taken before intestinal transplant. The chain is built from TRBV7-9 and TRBJ2-1; TRBD2 matches at 9 bases. This clonotype originated in a human donor who received an intestinal transplant. The CDR3, as DNA: TGTGCCAGCAGCCCAGGGCGGGGGGGCTCTGAGCAGTTCTTC. Encoded protein: CASSPGRGGSEQFF.